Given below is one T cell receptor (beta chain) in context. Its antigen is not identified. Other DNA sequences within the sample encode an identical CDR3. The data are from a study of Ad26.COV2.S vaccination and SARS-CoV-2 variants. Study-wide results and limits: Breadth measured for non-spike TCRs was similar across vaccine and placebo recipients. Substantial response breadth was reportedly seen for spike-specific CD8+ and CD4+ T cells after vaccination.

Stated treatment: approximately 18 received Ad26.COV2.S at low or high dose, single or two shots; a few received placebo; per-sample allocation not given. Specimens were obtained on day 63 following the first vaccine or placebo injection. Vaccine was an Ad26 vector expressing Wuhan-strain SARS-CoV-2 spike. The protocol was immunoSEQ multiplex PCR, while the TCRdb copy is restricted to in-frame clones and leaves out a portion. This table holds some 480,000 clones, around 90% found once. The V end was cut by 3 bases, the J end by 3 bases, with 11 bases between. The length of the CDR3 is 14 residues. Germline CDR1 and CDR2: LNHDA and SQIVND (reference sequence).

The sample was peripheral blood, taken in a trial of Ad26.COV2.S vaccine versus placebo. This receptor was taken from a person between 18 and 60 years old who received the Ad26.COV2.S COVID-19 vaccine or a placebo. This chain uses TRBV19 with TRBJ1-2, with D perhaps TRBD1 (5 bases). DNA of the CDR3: TGTGCCAGTAGTATCGCCAGGGCGGACTATGGCTACACCTTC. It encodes CASSIARADYGYTF.